One T cell receptor beta chain is described in this entry. A read error is possible here, since a much larger clone lies one base away. Regions amplified from RNA transcripts were the TCR beta CDR3 regions. The primer set for the first-round RT-PCR of the TCR CDR3 was HTBI. TCRdb re-analysed the multiplex PCR reads in MiXCR, keeping a single row per CDR3 protein. Here the sample spans roughly 580,000 distinct CDR3 sequences, approximately 44% being singletons. The ends were cut back, 0 bases at V and 8 bases at J, with 14 bases in the middle. Per the germline V gene, CDR1 is SNHLY and CDR2 is FYNNEI. The CDR3 contains 15 residues. This entry belongs to a study of T cells in Graves' hyperthyroidism and ophthalmopathy. Graves' hyperthyroidism is called stable when ophthalmopathy does not progress within 18 months.

The genes are TRBV2 and TRBJ1-3; possibly TRBD1 for D (5 bases). The source material was peripheral blood or thyroid tissue (not recorded which). The sequence derives from a woman between 18 and 30 years old with Graves' hyperthyroidism. The CDR3 region is CASSEAPGTLYTIYF. The CDR3 nucleotides are TGTGCCAGCAGTGAAGCGCCAGGGACGCTCTACACCATATATTTT.